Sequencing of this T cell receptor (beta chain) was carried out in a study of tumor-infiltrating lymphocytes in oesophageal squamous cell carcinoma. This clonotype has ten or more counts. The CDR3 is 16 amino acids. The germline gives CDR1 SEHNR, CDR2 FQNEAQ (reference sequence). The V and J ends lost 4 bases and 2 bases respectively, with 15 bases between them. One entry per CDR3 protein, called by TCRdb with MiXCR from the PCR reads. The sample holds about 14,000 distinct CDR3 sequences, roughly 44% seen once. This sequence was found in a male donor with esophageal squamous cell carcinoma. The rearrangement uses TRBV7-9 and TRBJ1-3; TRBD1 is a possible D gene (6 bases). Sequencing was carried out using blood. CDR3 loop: CASSSTGQSAGNTIYF. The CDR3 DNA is TGTGCCAGCAGCTCAACTGGACAGTCTGCTGGAAACACCATATATTTT.